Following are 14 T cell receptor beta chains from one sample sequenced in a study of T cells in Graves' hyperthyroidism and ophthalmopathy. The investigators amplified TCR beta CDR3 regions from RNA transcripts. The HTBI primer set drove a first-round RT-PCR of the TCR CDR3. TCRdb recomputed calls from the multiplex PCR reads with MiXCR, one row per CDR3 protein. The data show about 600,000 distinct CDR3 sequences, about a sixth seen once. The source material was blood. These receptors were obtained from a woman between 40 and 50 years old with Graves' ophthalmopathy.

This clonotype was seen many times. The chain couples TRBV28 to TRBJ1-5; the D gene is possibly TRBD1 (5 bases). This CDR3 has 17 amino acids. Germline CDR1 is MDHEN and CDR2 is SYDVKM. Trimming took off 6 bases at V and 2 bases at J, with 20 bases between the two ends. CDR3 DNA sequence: TGTGCCAGCAGCCACTCTGGCGGGGCTAAGGGCAATCAGCCCCAGCATTTT. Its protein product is CASSHSGGAKGNQPQHF.

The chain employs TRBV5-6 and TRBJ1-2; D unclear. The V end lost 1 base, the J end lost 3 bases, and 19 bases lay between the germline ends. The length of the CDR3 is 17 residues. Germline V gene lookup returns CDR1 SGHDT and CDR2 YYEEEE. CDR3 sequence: CASSLFVPRERDYGYTF. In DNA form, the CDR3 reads TGTGCCAGCAGCTTGTTCGTCCCCCGAGAAAGAGACTATGGCTACACCTTC.

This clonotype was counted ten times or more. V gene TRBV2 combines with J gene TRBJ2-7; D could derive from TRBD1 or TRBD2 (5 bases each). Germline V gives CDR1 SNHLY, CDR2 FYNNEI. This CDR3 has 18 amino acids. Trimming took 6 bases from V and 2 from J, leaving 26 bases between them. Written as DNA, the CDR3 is TGTGCCAGCAGGGAAAGGGGCTCTAGCTCTCAAAGGCCCTACGAGCAGTACTTC. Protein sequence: CASRERGSSSQRPYEQYF.

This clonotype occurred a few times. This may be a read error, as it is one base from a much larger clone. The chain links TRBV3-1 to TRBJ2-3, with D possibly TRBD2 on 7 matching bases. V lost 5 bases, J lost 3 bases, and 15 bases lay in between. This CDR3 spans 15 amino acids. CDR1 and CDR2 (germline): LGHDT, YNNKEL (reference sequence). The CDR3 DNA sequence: TGTGCCAGCAGCAAAGGACGGGGGGCTACAGATACGCAGTATTTT. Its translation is CASSKGRGATDTQYF.

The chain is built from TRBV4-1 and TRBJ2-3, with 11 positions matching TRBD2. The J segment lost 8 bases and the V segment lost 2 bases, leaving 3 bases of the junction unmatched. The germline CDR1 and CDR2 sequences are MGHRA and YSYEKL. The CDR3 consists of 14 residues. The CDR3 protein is CASSQTSGSPTQYF. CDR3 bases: TGCGCCAGCAGCCAAACTAGCGGGAGTCCTACGCAGTATTTT.

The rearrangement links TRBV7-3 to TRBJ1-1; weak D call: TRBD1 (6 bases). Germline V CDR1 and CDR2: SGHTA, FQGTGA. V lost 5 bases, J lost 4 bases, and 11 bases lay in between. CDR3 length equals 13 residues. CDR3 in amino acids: CASSRKQGTEAFF. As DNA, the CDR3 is TGTGCCAGCAGCCGAAAACAGGGCACTGAAGCTTTCTTT.

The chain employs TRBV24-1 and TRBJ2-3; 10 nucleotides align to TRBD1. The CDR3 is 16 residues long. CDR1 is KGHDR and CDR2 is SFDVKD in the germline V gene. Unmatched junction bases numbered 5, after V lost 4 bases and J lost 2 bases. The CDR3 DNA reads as TGTGCCACCAGTGACGCGGGACAGGGGTTCACAGATACGCAGTATTTT. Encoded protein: CATSDAGQGFTDTQYF.

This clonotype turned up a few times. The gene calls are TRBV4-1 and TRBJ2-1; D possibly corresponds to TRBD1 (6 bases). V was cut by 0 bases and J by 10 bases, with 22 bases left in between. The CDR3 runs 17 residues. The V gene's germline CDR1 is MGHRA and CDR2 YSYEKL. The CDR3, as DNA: TGCGCCAGCAGCCAAGAGCCAGCTGCAGGGGTGGTCAACGAGCAGTTCTTC. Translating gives CASSQEPAAGVVNEQFF.

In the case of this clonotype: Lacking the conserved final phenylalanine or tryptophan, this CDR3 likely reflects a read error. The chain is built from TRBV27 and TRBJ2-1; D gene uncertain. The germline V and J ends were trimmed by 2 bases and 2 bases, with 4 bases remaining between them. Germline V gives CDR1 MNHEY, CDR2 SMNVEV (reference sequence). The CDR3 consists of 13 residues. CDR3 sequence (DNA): TGTGCCAGCAGTTTAAAACCCTACAATGAGCAGTTCCTC. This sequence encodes CASSLKPYNEQFL.

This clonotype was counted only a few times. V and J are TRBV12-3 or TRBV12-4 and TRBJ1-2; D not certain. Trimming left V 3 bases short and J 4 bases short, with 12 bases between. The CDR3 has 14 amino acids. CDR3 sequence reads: CASSFYGFGYGYTF. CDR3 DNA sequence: TGTGCCAGCAGTTTCTATGGTTTTGGCTATGGCTACACCTTC.

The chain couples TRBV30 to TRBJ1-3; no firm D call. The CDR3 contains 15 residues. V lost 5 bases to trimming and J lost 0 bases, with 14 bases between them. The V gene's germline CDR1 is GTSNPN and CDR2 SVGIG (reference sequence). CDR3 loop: CAWGPDGFSGNTIYF. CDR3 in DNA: TGTGCCTGGGGACCGGACGGATTCTCTGGAAACACCATATATTTT.

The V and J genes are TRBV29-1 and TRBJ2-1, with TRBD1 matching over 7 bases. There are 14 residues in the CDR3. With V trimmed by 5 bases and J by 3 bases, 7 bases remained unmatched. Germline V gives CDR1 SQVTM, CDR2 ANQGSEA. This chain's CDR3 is CSVIGTDFYNEQFF. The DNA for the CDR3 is TGCAGCGTTATAGGGACAGATTTCTACAATGAGCAGTTCTTC.

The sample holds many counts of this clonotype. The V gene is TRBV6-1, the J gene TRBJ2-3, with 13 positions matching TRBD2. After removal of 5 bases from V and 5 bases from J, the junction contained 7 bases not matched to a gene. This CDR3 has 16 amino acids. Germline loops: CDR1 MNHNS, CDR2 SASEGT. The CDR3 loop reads CASSRGLAGEGDTQYF. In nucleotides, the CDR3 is TGTGCCAGCAGTCGCGGACTAGCGGGAGAGGGAGATACGCAGTATTTT.

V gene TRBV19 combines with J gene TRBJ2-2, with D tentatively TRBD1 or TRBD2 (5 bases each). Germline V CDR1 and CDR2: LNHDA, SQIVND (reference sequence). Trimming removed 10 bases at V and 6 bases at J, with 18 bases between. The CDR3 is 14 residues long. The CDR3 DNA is TGTGCCACAAACGGACTCGAGGGGTCCGGGGAGCTGTTTTTT. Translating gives CATNGLEGSGELFF.